The 2 T cell receptor beta chains given below trace back to one sample, sequenced in a study of pediatric ulcerative colitis (dated by TCRdb to the late 2010s). Libraries were constructed by the immunoSEQ multiplex PCR assay. TCRdb retrieved this table from immuneACCESS and kept in-frame rearrangements only. Not all clones are present; in checked studies, unresolved V genes account for under half, and no reason is known for the remainder. Across this sample there are roughly 60,000 clones, with around 87% seen only once. The leading ten clones occupy roughly 1.5% of the sample. Sequencing used blood. The source is a boy aged 5-17 years who was a control in a study of pediatric ulcerative colitis.

The V and J genes are TRBV6-5 and TRBJ1-2; D gene ambiguous. Germline V gene lookup returns CDR1 MNHEY and CDR2 SVGAGI. This CDR3 has 13 amino acids. V was cut by 2 bases and J by 4 bases, with 8 bases left in between. In DNA, the CDR3 is TGTGCCAGCAGTTACGATATGATCTATGGCTACACCTTC. Residues: CASSYDMIYGYTF.

CDR3 region: CSVLQGYGYTF. CDR3 DNA: TGCAGCGTTTTACAGGGATATGGCTACACCTTC. V usage is TRBV29-1 and J usage is TRBJ1-2; TRBD1 might be the D (6 bases). V was trimmed by 5 bases and J by 5 bases, leaving 9 bases between them. From germline, CDR1 is SQVTM and CDR2 ANQGSEA. The CDR3 loop spans 11 amino acids.